This T cell receptor (beta chain) was identified in a study of beta chain features in type 1 diabetes. Expressed TCRB transcripts were sequenced because the isolated RNA had all been reverse transcribed beforehand. Sequencing was performed with immunoSEQ multiplex PCR; in TCRdb, only in-frame clones are kept and a portion is missing. The profile shows fewer than 250,000 clones, 68% of them singletons. Sorting of CD4+ naive, central memory, regulatory and stem cell-like memory cells was performed via CD45RO/CCR7/CD25/CD127/CD95/CD27. Purity exceeding 95% was reached by all sorted populations. Germline trimming cut 7 bases from V and 2 bases from J; bases unmatched to any gene: 5. Germline lookup yields CDR1 SQVTM and CDR2 ANQGSEA. The CDR3 is 14 residues long. This clone was seen a handful of times. As yet, its antigen is unknown. Study-wide results and caveats: For patients, the naive, central memory and Treg TCRB repertoires appeared more alike than for healthy donors.

This TCR derives from a young man in good health. The V gene is TRBV29-1, the J gene TRBJ2-3; 11 nucleotides line up with TRBD2. The source material was naive CD4+ T cells from blood. In DNA form, the CDR3 reads TGCAGCGCGACTAGCGGGACCCACACAGATACGCAGTATTTT. Protein: CSATSGTHTDTQYF.